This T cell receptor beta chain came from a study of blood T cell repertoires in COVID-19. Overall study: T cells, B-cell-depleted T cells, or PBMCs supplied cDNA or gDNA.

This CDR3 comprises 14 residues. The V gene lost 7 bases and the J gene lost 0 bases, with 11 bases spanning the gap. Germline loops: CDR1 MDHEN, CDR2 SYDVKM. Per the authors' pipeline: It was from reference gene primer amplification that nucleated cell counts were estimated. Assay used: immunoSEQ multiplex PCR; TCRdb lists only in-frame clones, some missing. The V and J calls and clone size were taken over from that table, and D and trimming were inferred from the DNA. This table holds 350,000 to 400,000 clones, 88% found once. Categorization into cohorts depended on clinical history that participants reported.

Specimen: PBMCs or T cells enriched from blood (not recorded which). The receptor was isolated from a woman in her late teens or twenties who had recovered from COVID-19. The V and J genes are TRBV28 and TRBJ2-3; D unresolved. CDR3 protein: CASNSRSSTDTQYF. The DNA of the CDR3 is TGTGCCAGCAACTCACGGTCTAGCACAGATACGCAGTATTTT.